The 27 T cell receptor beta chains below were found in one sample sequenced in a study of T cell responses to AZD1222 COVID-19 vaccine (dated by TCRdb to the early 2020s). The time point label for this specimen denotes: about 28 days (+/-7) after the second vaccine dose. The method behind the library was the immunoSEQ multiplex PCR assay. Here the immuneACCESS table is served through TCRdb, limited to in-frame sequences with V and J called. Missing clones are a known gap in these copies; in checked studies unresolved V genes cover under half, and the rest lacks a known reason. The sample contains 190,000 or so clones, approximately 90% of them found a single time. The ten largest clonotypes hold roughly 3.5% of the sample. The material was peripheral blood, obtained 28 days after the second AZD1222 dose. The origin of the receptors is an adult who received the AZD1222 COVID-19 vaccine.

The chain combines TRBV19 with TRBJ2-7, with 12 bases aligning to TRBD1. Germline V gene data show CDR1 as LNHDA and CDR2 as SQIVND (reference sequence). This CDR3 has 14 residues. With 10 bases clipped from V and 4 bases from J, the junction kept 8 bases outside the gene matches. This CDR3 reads CATQPGQGAYEQYF. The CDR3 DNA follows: TGTGCCACCCAACCGGGACAGGGGGCTTACGAGCAGTACTTC.

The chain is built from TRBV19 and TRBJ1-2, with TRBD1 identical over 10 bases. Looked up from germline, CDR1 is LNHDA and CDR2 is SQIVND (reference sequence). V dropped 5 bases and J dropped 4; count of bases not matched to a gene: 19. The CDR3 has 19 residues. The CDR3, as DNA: TGTGCCAGTAGTCCGAATTCCGGGACAGGGGCCTTATATTCCTATGGCTACACCTTC. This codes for CASSPNSGTGALYSYGYTF. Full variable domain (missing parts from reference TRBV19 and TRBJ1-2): DGGITQSPKYLFRKEGQNVTLSCEQNLNHDAMYWYRQDPGQGLRLIYYSQIVNDFQKGDIAEGYSVSREKKESFPLTVTSAQKNPTAFYLCASSPNSGTGALYSYGYTFGSGTRLTVV.

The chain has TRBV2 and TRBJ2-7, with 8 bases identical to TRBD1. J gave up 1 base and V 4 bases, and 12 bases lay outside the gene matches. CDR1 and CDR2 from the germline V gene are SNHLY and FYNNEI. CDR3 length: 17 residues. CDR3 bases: TGTGCCAGCAGTGTGCTCCCTAGGACAGGGTATTCCTACGAGCAGTACTTC. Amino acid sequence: CASSVLPRTGYSYEQYF.

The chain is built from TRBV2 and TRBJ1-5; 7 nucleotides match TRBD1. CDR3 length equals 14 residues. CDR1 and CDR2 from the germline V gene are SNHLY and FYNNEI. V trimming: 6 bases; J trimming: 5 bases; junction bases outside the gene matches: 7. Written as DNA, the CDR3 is TGTGCCAGCAGGACAGGGAACGAGGATCAGCCCCAGCATTTT. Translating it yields CASRTGNEDQPQHF.

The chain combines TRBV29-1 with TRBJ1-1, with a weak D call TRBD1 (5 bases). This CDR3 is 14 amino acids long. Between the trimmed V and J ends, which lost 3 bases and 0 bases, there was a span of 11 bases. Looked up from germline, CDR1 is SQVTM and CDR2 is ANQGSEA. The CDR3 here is CSVEGLAMNTEAFF. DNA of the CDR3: TGCAGCGTTGAGGGGCTGGCTATGAACACTGAAGCTTTCTTT.

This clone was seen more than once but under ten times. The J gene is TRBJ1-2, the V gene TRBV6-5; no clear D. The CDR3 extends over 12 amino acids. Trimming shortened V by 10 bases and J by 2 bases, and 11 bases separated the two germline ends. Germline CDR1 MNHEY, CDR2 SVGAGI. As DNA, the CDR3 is TGTGCCACCCAGGAAGGGAACTATGGCTACACCTTC. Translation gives CATQEGNYGYTF.

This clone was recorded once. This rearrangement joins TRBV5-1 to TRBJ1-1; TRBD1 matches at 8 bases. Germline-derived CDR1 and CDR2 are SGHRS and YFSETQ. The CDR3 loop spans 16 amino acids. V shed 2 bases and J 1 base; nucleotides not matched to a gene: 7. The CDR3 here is CASSFASGQGNTEAFF. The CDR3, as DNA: TGCGCCAGCAGCTTTGCCTCCGGACAGGGGAACACTGAAGCTTTCTTT.

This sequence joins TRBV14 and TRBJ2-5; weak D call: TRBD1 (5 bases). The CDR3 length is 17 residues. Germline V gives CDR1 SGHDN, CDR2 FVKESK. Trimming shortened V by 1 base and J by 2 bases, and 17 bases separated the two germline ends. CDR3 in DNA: TGTGCCAGCAGCCAAGTTCACCCCCGAAGGACACAAGAGACCCAGTACTTC. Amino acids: CASSQVHPRRTQETQYF.

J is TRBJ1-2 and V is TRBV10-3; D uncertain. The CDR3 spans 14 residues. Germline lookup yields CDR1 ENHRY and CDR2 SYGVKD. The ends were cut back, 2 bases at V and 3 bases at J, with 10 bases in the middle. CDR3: CAISENGEDYGYTF. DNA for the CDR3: TGTGCCATCAGTGAGAATGGGGAGGACTATGGCTACACCTTC.

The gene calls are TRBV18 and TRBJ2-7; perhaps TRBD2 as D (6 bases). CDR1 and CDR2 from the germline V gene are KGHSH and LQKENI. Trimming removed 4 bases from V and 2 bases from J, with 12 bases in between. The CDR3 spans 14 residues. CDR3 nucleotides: TGTGCCAGCTCACTGTCGGGAGTCACCTACGAGCAGTACTTC. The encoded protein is CASSLSGVTYEQYF.

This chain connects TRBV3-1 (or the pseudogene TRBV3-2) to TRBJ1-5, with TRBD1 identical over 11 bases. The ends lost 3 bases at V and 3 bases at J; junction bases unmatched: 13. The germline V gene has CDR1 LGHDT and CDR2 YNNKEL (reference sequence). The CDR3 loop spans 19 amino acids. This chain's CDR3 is CASSHPRTGGEGVNQPQHF. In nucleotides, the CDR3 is TGTGCCAGCAGCCACCCCCGGACAGGGGGCGAGGGAGTCAATCAGCCCCAGCATTTT.

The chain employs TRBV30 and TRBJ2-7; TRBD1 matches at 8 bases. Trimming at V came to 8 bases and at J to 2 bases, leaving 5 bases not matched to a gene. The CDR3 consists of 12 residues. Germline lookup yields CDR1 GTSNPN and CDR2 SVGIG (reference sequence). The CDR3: CATSTGAYEQYF. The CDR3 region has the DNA TGTGCCACCTCGACAGGGGCCTACGAGCAGTACTTC.

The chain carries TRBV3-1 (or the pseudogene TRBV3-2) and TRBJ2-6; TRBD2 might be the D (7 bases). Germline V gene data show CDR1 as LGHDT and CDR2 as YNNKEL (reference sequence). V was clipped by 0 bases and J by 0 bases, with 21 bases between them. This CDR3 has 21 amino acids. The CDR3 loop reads CASSQERGGRGEPSGANVLTF. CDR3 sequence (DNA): TGTGCCAGCAGCCAAGAAAGAGGGGGACGGGGGGAACCCTCTGGGGCCAACGTCCTGACTTTC.

The DNA of the CDR3 is TGCAGTGCTAGTCTGCGCGGGACCCTTCTGGGGGATACGCAGTATTTT. Its translation: CSASLRGTLLGDTQYF. The V gene is TRBV20-1, the J gene TRBJ2-3; D may be TRBD2 (6 bases). The germline CDR1 and CDR2 sequences are DFQATT and SNEGSKA (reference sequence). Trimming removed 3 bases at V and 6 bases at J, with 22 bases between. The CDR3 runs 16 residues.

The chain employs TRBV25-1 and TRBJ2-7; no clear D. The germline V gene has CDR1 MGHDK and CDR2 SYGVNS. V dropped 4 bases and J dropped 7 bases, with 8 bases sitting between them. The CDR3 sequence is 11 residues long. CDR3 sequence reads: CASSGLGEQYF. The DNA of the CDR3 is TGTGCCAGCAGTGGCCTAGGGGAGCAGTACTTC.

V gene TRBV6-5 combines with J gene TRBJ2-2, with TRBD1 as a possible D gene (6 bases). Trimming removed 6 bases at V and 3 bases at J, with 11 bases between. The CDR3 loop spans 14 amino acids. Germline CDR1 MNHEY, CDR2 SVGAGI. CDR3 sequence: CASRDRPDTGELFF. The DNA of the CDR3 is TGTGCCAGCAGGGACAGACCAGACACCGGGGAGCTGTTTTTT.

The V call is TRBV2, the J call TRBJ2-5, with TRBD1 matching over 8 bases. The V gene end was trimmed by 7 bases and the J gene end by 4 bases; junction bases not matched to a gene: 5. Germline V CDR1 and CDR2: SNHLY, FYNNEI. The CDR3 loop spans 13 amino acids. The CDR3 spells CASNRDRGETQYF. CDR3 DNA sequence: TGTGCCAGCAACCGAGACAGGGGAGAGACCCAGTACTTC.

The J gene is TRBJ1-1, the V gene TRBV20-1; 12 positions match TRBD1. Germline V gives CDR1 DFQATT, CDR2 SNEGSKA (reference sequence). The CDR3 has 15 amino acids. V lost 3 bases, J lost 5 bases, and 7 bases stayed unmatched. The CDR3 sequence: CSASVGDRGQTEAFF. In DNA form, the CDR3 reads TGCAGTGCTAGTGTAGGGGACAGGGGGCAGACTGAAGCTTTCTTT.

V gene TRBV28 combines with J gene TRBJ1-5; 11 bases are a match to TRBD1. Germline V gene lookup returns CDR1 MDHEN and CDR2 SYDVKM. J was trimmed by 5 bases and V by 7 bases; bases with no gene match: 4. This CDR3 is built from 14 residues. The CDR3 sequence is CASTGTGGDQPQHF. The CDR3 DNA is TGTGCCAGCACCGGGACAGGGGGTGATCAGCCCCAGCATTTT.

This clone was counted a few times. This CDR3 reads CASSQFRLDLKEQYF. CDR3 bases: TGTGCCAGCAGCCAATTCCGGCTAGATCTGAAAGAGCAGTACTTC. The chain carries TRBV4-2 and TRBJ2-7; no definite D call. CDR3 length equals 15 residues. Germline V lookup: CDR1 LGHNA, CDR2 YNFKEQ. V was clipped by 2 bases and J by 7 bases, with 18 bases between them.

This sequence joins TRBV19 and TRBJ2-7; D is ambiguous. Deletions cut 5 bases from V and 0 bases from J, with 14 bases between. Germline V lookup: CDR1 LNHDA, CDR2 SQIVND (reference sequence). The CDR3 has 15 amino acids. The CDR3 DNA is TGTGCCAGTAGTCAAACGATGAAGGCCTCCTACGAGCAGTACTTC. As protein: CASSQTMKASYEQYF.

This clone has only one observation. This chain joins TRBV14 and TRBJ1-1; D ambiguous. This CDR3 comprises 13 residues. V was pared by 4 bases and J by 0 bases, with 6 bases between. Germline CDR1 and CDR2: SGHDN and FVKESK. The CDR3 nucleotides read TGTGCCAGCAGCCCTCAGGTGAACACTGAAGCTTTCTTT. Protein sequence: CASSPQVNTEAFF.

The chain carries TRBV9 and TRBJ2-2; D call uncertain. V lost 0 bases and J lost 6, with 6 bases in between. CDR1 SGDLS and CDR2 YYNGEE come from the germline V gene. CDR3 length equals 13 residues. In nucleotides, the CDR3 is TGTGCCAGCAGCGTAGGCGGCTCCGGGGAGCTGTTTTTT. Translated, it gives CASSVGGSGELFF. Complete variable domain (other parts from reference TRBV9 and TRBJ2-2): DSGVTQTPKHLITATGQRVTLRCSPRSGDLSVYWYQQSLDQGLQFLIQYYNGEERAKGNILERFSAQQFPDLHSELNLSSLELGDSALYFCASSVGGSGELFFGEGSRLTVL.

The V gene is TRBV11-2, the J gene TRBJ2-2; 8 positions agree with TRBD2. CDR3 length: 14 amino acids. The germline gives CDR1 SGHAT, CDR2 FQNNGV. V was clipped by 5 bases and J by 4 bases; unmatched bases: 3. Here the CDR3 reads CASSLSGSTGELFF. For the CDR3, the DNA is TGTGCCAGCAGCCTAAGCGGGAGCACCGGGGAGCTGTTTTTT.

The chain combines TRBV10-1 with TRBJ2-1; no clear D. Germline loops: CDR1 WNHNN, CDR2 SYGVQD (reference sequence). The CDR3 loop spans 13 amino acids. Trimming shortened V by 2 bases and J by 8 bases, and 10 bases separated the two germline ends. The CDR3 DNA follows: TGCGCCAGCAGTGAGCCCCCTTGGGATGAGCAGTTCTTC. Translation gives CASSEPPWDEQFF.

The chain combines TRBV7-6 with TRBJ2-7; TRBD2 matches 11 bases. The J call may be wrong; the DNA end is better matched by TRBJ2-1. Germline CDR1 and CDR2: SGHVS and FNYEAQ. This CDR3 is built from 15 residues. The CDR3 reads CASSLASGRVNEQFF. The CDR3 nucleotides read TGTGCCAGCAGCTTAGCTAGCGGGAGGGTGAATGAGCAGTTCTTC.

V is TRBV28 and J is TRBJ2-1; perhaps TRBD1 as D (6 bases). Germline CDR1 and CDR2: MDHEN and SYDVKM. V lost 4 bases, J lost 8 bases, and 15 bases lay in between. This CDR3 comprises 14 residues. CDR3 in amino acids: CASSSGHRAYEQFF. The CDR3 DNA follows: TGTGCCAGCAGTTCAGGGCACAGGGCATATGAGCAGTTCTTC.